This T cell receptor beta chain is drawn from a study of CD8 T cells in ankylosing spondylitis. TCRdb independently ran MiXCR on the 5' RACE reads; one entry per CDR3 protein. The repertoire consists of approximately 340,000 distinct CDR3 sequences, with about 14% occurring once and the leading ten covering about 1%. Looked up from germline, CDR1 is SSHAT and CDR2 is FNYEAQ (reference sequence). V gave up 3 bases and J gave up 4 bases; unmatched junction bases: 7. The CDR3 is made up of 15 amino acids. Study results and caveats: Disease-linked clones proved CD8+ and comparatively uncommon in peripheral blood. Matched ankylosing spondylitis synovial fluid reportedly contained a significantly enriched population of disease-linked clones. Reactive arthritis synovial fluid and blood were previously reported to contain some motif variants.

Concerning this clonotype itself: Its antigen is unidentified.

Sequencing was performed on blood, either unsorted or a sorted T cell fraction (not recorded which). This receptor was taken from a male donor with ankylosing spondylitis or in good health (not recorded which). J is TRBJ2-5 and V is TRBV7-7, with 8 nucleotides matching TRBD1. The CDR3 is CASSFIVGQGETQYF. CDR3 bases: TGTGCCAGCAGCTTTATTGTAGGACAGGGAGAGACCCAGTACTTC.